This T cell receptor (beta chain) was documented in a study of blood T cell repertoires in COVID-19. For the study at large: Whether acute or convalescent, the COVID-19 samples came from the United States, Italy and Spain. PBMCs, B-cell-depleted T cells, or T cells provided the cDNA or gDNA that made up the material.

This clone was recorded only once. Authors' data handling: Amplified reference gene primers provided the basis for estimating nucleated cell counts. Measured with immunoSEQ multiplex PCR; TCRdb has only the in-frame clones, and not every one. V and J calls and clone size follow that table, whereas D and trimming were derived from the DNA. The sample consists of around 100,000 clones, about four fifths of them appearing once. Germline V CDR1 and CDR2: LNHDA, SQIVND (reference sequence). Trimming shortened V by 7 bases and J by 4 bases, and 19 bases separated the two germline ends. The CDR3 has 16 amino acids.

The TCR sequence derives from a human donor in a cohort sampled during active COVID-19. Sequenced input: peripheral blood. The chain has TRBV19 and TRBJ2-2; D call uncertain. CDR3 sequence (DNA): TGTGCCAGTAAGGATAGCCCTGGAATGGGCACCGGGGAGCTGTTTTTT. It specifies CASKDSPGMGTGELFF. Looking up the rest from reference TRBV19 and TRBJ2-2 gives the full variable domain: DGGITQSPKYLFRKEGQNVTLSCEQNLNHDAMYWYRQDPGQGLRLIYYSQIVNDFQKGDIAEGYSVSREKKESFPLTVTSAQKNPTAFYLCASKDSPGMGTGELFFGEGSRLTVL.